The rows below give T cell receptor beta chains drawn from one sample of a study of blood T cell repertoires in COVID-19. Clones were sequenced by immunoSEQ multiplex PCR, and TCRdb holds only the in-frame ones, with some missing. The profile shows about 210,000 clones, about 92% of them singletons. Sequencing input: peripheral blood. The receptors were gathered from a man between 25 and 39 years old with acute or convalescent COVID-19. Both conserved end residues are part of each CDR3. A D gene is named only where the DNA matches it firmly. Size is omitted from some rows. Given values are once, few, many or a class for expanded clones.

V	size	J	D	CDR3	DNA
TRBV5-6	-	TRBJ1-6	-	CASSLEGLGSSYNSPLHF	TGTGCCAGCAGCTTGGAAGGGTTAGGGAGCTCCTATAATTCACCCCTCCACTTT
TRBV5-5	-	TRBJ2-7	TRBD2	CASRRTSGITYEQYF	TGTGCCAGCAGGAGGACTAGCGGGATAACCTACGAGCAGTACTTC
TRBV7-6	-	TRBJ1-5	TRBD1	CASSPGQGNQPQHF	TGTGCCAGCAGCCCAGGACAGGGCAATCAGCCCCAGCATTTT
TRBV29-1	-	TRBJ2-5	TRBD1	CSVEVLELGQGRETQYF	TGCAGCGTTGAAGTTTTGGAACTAGGACAGGGAAGAGAGACCCAGTACTTC
TRBV7-9	-	TRBJ2-4	-	CASSFSGLAKNIQYF	TGTGCCAGCAGCTTCAGCGGCCTAGCCAAAAACATTCAGTACTTC
TRBV19	-	TRBJ1-4	TRBD1	CASSPDRGNEKLFF	TGTGCCAGTAGTCCGGACAGGGGTAATGAAAAACTGTTTTTT
TRBV4-2	-	TRBJ2-3	TRBD2	CASSPGTSGRVTDTQYF	TGTGCCAGCAGCCCCGGGACTAGCGGGAGGGTCACAGATACGCAGTATTTT
TRBV5-4	-	TRBJ2-2	-	CASSSKTDPTGELFF	TGTGCCAGCAGCTCTAAGACAGACCCCACCGGGGAGCTGTTTTTT
TRBV24-1	-	TRBJ2-2	TRBD1	CATSDWGTGRTGELFF	TGTGCCACCAGTGATTGGGGGACAGGGAGGACCGGGGAGCTGTTTTTT
TRBV9	-	TRBJ2-1	-	CASSGRLGGSYNEQFF	TGTGCCAGCAGCGGTCGACTAGGCGGGTCCTACAATGAGCAGTTCTTC
TRBV7-9	-	TRBJ1-3	-	CASSPPPRLGNTIYF	TGTGCCAGCAGCCCCCCCCCGCGCTTGGGAAACACCATATATTTT
TRBV5-5	-	TRBJ2-7	-	CASSPSGATYEQYF	TGTGCCAGCAGCCCGTCGGGTGCAACCTACGAGCAGTACTTC
TRBV24-1	-	TRBJ1-2	-	CATSDLRGDGYTF	TGTGCCACCAGTGATTTGCGGGGTGATGGCTACACCTTC
TRBV5-5	-	TRBJ1-2	TRBD1	CASSPQGQGRMDGYTF	TGTGCCAGCAGCCCCCAAGGACAGGGAAGGATGGATGGCTACACCTTC
TRBV7-3	-	TRBJ2-1	TRBD2	CASSPTSVTYNEQFF	TGTGCCAGCAGCCCAACTAGCGTCACCTACAATGAGCAGTTCTTC
TRBV28	-	TRBJ2-2	-	CASISGIAGELFF	TGTGCCAGCATCTCAGGGATTGCCGGGGAGCTGTTTTTT
TRBV11-2	once	TRBJ2-7	TRBD1	CASSRRDRAHEQYF	TGTGCCAGCAGCCGCCGGGACAGGGCCCACGAGCAGTACTTC
TRBV28	-	TRBJ2-7	TRBD1	CASSLRQGRYEQYF	TGTGCCAGCAGTTTACGACAGGGGCGGTACGAGCAGTACTTC
TRBV5-1	-	TRBJ1-3	-	CASSLGQPGGSGNTIYF	TGCGCCAGCAGCTTGGGACAACCGGGAGGCTCTGGAAACACCATATATTTT
TRBV2	-	TRBJ1-1	-	CASSELVGPTEAFF	TGTGCCAGCAGTGAATTAGTTGGTCCGACTGAAGCTTTCTTT
TRBV18	few	TRBJ2-7	TRBD2	CASSPAMASGHQYF	TGTGCCAGCTCACCTGCCATGGCTAGCGGGCACCAGTACTTC
TRBV2	-	TRBJ1-4	-	CASRPNVRNEKLFF	TGTGCCAGCAGACCCAACGTCAGGAATGAAAAACTGTTTTTT
TRBV5-1	-	TRBJ2-2	-	CASSLVVGQATGELFF	TGCGCCAGCAGCTTGGTTGTGGGGCAGGCTACCGGGGAGCTGTTTTTT
TRBV5-1	-	TRBJ2-5	-	CASSLSGFETQYF	TGCGCCAGCAGCTTGAGCGGGTTCGAGACCCAGTACTTC
TRBV5-1	-	TRBJ2-1	TRBD2	CASSVAGGSGEQFF	TGCGCCAGTTCTGTAGCGGGGGGGTCCGGCGAGCAGTTCTTC
TRBV6-5	-	TRBJ2-3	TRBD1	CASSYSIQGAADTQYF	TGTGCCAGCAGTTACTCGATACAGGGGGCGGCAGATACGCAGTATTTT
TRBV3-1/TRBV3-2	-	TRBJ2-7	-	CASSQGQGRAYEQYF	TGTGCCAGCAGCCAAGGGCAGGGGCGAGCCTACGAGCAGTACTTC
TRBV28	-	TRBJ1-2	TRBD1	CASSPTGTGEYGYTF	TGTGCCAGCAGCCCAACCGGGACAGGGGAGTACGGCTACACCTTC
TRBV7-3	-	TRBJ1-1	-	CASSSRGADRTEAFF	TGTGCCAGCAGCTCCCGGGGCGCTGACAGGACTGAAGCTTTCTTT
TRBV5-6	-	TRBJ2-7	TRBD2	CASSLDVLAGSEQYF	TGTGCCAGCAGCTTGGATGTCCTAGCGGGATCCGAGCAGTACTTC
TRBV19	-	TRBJ1-2	-	CASSIRRTASSYTF	TGTGCCAGTAGTATACGCCGGACAGCTTCGAGCTACACCTTC
TRBV10-2	-	TRBJ2-3	TRBD2	CASRGREGTDTQYF	TGCGCCAGCAGGGGGCGGGAGGGCACAGATACGCAGTATTTT
TRBV7-3	-	TRBJ2-1	TRBD1	CASSANRGNEQFF	TGTGCCAGCAGCGCGAACAGGGGCAATGAGCAGTTCTTC
TRBV9	-	TRBJ1-1	TRBD1	CASSRTDRERLHTEAFF	TGTGCCAGCAGCCGGACCGACAGGGAGCGGTTGCACACTGAAGCTTTCTTT